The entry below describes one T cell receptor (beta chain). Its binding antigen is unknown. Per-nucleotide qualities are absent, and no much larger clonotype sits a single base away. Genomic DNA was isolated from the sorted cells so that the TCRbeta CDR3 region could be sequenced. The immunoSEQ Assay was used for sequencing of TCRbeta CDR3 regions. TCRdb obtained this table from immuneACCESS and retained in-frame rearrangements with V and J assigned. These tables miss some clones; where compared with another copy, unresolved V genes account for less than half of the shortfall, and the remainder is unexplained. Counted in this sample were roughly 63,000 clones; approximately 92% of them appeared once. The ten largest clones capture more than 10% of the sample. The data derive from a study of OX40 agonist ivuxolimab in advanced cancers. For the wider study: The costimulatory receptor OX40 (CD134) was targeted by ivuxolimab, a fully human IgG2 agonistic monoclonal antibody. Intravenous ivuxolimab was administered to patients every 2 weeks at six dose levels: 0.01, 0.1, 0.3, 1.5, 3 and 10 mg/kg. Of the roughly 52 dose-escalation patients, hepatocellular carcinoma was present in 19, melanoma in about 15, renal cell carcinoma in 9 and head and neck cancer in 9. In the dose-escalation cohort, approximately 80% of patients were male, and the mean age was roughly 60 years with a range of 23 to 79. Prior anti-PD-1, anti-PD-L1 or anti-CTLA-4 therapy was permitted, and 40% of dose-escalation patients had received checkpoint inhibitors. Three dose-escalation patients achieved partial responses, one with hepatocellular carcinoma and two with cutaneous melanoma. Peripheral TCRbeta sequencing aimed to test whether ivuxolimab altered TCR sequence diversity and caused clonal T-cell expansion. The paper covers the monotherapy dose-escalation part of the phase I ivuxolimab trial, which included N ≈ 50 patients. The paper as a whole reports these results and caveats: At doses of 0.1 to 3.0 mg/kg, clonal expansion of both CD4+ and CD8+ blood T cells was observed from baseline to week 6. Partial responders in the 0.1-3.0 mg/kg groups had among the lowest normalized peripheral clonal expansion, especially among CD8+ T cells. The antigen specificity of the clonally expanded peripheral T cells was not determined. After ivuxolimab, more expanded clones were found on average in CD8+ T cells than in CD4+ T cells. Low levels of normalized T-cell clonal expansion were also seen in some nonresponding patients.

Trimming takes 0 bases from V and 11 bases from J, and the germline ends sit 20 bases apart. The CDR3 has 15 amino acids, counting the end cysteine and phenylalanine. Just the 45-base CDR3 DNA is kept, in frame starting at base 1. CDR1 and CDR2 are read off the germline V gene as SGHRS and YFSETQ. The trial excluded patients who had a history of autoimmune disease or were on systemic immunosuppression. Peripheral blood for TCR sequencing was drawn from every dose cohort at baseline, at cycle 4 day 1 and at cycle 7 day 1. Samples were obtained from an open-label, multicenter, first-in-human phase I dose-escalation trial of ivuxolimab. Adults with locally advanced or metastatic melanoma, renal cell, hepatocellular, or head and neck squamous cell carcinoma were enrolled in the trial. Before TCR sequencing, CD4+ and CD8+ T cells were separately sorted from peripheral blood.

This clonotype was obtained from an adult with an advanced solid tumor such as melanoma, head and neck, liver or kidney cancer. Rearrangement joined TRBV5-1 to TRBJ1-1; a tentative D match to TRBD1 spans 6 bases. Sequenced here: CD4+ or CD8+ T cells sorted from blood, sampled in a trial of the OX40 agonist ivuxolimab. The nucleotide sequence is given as TGCGCCAGCAGCTTGGAGTGGGGGGCTGGTCCCGAGGCTTTCTTT. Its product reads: CASSLEWGAGPEAFF.